Below, one T cell receptor beta chain is given with its context. Assay: immunoSEQ multiplex PCR; the TCRdb copy retains only in-frame clones and omits some. The sample consists of about 71,000 clones, over 75% of them appearing once. CDR1 GTSNPN and CDR2 SVGIG come from the germline V gene (reference sequence). The CDR3 runs to 12 residues. Trimming at V came to 7 bases and at J to 5 bases, leaving 4 bases not matched to a gene. This entry is derived from a study of blood T cell repertoires in COVID-19. The wider study: T cells, B-cell-depleted T cells, or PBMCs provided the cDNA or gDNA that served as material.

This sequence joins TRBV30 and TRBJ2-5; 10 nucleotides line up with TRBD1. This receptor was obtained from a man aged 50 to 60 with acute or convalescent COVID-19. The sequencing sample was made of peripheral blood. In nucleotides, the CDR3 is TGTGCCTACGACAGGGGGCGGGAGACCCAGTACTTC. This sequence encodes CAYDRGRETQYF.